This T cell receptor beta chain originates from a study of human T cells and chemical hapten exposure. Across the study: Sensitization used 2% DPC on approximately 2 cm by approximately 2 cm upper inner arm skin. Cases of alopecia areata, totalis or universalis occurred in a predominantly female patient group. Study-wide results and limits: Expanded TCRs produced significantly more large CDR3 similarity clusters than controls did.

During construction of the library, unique molecular identifiers were attached to individual cDNA molecules for quantitative, reproducible TCR counting. TCRdb itself ran the RACE reads through MiXCR, one entry per CDR3 protein. This sample has some 360,000 distinct CDR3 sequences, with roughly 5.3% found just once. Deletions cut 10 bases from V and 6 bases from J, with 16 bases between. The CDR3 loop spans 12 amino acids. Per the germline V gene, CDR1 is MNHEY and CDR2 is SMNVEV (reference sequence). This sample's time point: pre-sensitization, week 0. Treatment here: therapeutic diphenylcyclopropenone sensitization with weekly scalp DPC. This clonotype was observed a handful of times. Its antigen is still unknown.

The specimen comprised whole blood, sampled in connection with sensitization to the hapten diphenylcyclopropenone (DPC). This TCR derives from a woman aged 45-65 years with alopecia areata. Some clones in this sample may be carry-over from other donors' samples. The chain couples TRBV27 to TRBJ2-7; D may be TRBD1 (6 bases). CDR3 in DNA: TGTGCCACAGGGCCAGGGGTGAGCGAGCAGTACTTC. Its protein product is CATGPGVSEQYF.